The clone carrying this TCR beta chain was counted a few times. Its matching antigen is unknown. The sample belongs to a study of T cell repertoires in cytomegalovirus infection. Turning to the study itself: Both CMV infection and a matching HLA type were indicated by public TCR beta signatures. Whole-study findings and limits: Adding up the frequency of public TCR beta families identified people who carried CMV plus the relevant HLA. The ex vivo response was dominated by HLA-C-restricted CMV-specific TCR beta clonotypes.

CDR3 length equals 12 residues. Per the germline V gene, CDR1 is MNHEY and CDR2 is SVGEGT. The V and J ends lost 11 bases and 2 bases respectively, with 12 bases between them. TCRdb re-called the reads with MiXCR, one entry per CDR3 protein. The repertoire holds around 200,000 distinct CDR3 sequences, with about 17% as singletons. Sequencing was performed on CD8+ T cells from PBMCs. This receptor was obtained from a human donor in good health (CMV status not recorded). Some clones in this sample may be carry-over from other donors' samples. The chain employs TRBV6-2 or TRBV6-3 and TRBJ1-2; no clear D. As DNA, the CDR3 is TGTGCCGGCGCAACAGTAAACTATGGCTACACCTTC. It encodes CAGATVNYGYTF.